This T cell receptor (beta chain) was identified during a study of response to subunit inactivated influenza vaccine. This clonotype was seen at least ten times. What it binds is not known. Study results and limitations: Each seasonal influenza vaccination recruits few new T cells, the authors suggested.

TCRdb reprocessed the RT-PCR reads via MiXCR and lists one record per CDR3 protein. The data hold 500,000 to 600,000 distinct CDR3 sequences, with approximately 7.1% observed a single time. Germline loops: CDR1 SGHAT, CDR2 FQDESV (reference sequence). The CDR3 is made up of 15 amino acids. V lost 2 bases and J 3 bases, leaving 14 bases between the germline ends. This sequence joins TRBV11-1 and TRBJ2-7, with a tentative D call TRBD1 (5 bases). The sample was PBMCs from blood, taken about 23 months after vaccination. The TCR originated in a man aged 50-75 years who received an inactivated influenza vaccine. CDR3 DNA sequence: TGTGCCAGCAGCTTATCAGACAGTGCCGACTACGAGCAGTACTTC. Amino acids: CASSLSDSADYEQYF.